This entry concerns a single T cell receptor beta chain. What it binds is not known. The sample comes from a study of response to subunit inactivated influenza vaccine. The study, taken as a whole, reports: Authors suggested that a seasonal influenza vaccination recruits few new T cells each time.

TCRdb independently ran MiXCR on the RT-PCR reads; one entry per CDR3 protein. The repertoire holds 530,000 or so distinct CDR3 sequences, with 13% to 15% as singletons. Trimming removed 4 bases from V and 5 bases from J; junction bases left unmatched: 13. Germline loops: CDR1 KGHDR, CDR2 SFDVKD. This CDR3 region has 17 residues. The chain combines TRBV24-1 with TRBJ2-3, with 8 bases lining up with TRBD2. The sequences come from PBMCs from blood, collected about 13 days after vaccination. This TCR derives from a man over 45 who received an inactivated influenza vaccine. This CDR3 is CATSESPGTRFIDTQYF. CDR3 nucleotide sequence: TGTGCCACCAGTGAATCCCCCGGGACTAGGTTCATAGATACGCAGTATTTT.